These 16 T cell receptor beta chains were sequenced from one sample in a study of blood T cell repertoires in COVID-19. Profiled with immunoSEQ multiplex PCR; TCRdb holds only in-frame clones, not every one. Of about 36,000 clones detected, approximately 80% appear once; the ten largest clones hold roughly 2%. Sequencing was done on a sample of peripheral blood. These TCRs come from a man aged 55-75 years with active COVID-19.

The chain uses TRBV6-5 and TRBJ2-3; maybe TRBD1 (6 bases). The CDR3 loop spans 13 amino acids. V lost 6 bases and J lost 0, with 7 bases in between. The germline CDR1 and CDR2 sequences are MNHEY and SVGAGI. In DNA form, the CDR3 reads TGTGCCAGCAGGAGGGGGAGCACAGATACGCAGTATTTT. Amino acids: CASRRGSTDTQYF.

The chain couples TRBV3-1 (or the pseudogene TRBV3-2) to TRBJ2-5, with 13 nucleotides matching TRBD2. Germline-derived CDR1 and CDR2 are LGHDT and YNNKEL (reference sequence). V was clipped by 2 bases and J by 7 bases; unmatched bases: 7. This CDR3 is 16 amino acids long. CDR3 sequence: CASSQRTSGSVGTQYF. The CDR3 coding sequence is TGTGCCAGCAGCCAAAGGACTAGCGGGAGTGTAGGGACCCAGTACTTC.

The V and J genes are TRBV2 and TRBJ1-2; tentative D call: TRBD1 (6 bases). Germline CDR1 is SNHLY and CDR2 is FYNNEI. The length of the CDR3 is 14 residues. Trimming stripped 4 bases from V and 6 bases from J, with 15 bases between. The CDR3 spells CASSAPGGGHGYTF. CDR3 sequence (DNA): TGTGCCAGCAGTGCCCCGGGGGGGGGCCATGGCTACACCTTC.

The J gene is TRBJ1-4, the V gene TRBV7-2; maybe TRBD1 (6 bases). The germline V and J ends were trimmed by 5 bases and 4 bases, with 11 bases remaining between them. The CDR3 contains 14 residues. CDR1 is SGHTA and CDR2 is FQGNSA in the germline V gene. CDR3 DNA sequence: TGTGCCAGCAGCCACGACAGGTATAATGAAAAACTGTTTTTT. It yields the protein CASSHDRYNEKLFF.

The CDR3 bases are TGTGCCAGCAGCTTCCCCGACATGCAAGAGACCCAGTACTTC. It specifies CASSFPDMQETQYF. This sequence joins TRBV7-2 and TRBJ2-5; D remains ambiguous. Germline lookup yields CDR1 SGHTA and CDR2 FQGNSA. V was pared by 3 bases and J by 2 bases, with 10 bases between. This CDR3 is 14 amino acids long.

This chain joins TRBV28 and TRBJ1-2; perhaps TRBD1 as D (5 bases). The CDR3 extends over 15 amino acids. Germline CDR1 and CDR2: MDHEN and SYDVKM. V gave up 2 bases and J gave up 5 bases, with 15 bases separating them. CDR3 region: CASSLGSGPSYGYTF. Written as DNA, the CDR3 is TGTGCCAGCAGTTTAGGGTCAGGGCCTTCATATGGCTACACCTTC.

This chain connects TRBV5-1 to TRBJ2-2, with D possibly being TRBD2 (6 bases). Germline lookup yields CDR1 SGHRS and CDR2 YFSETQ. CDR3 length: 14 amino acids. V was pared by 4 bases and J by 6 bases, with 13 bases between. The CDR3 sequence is CASSAETSAGELFF. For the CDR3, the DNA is TGCGCCAGCAGCGCAGAGACTAGTGCCGGGGAGCTGTTTTTT.

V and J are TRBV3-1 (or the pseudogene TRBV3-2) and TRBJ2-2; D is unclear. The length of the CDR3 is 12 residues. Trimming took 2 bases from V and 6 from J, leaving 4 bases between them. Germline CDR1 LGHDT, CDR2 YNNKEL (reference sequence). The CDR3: CASSQYPGELFF. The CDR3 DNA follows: TGTGCCAGCAGCCAATATCCCGGGGAGCTGTTTTTT.

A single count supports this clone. The CDR3 DNA reads as TGTGCCAGTAGTATGGGGGGGCAGCGCATGAACACTGAAGCTTTCTTT. Amino acid sequence: CASSMGGQRMNTEAFF. This rearrangement joins TRBV19 to TRBJ1-1, with D perhaps matching TRBD1 (6 bases). The CDR3 sequence is 16 residues long. The V gene lost 3 bases and the J gene lost 0 bases, with 14 bases spanning the gap. Germline V gives CDR1 LNHDA, CDR2 SQIVND (reference sequence).

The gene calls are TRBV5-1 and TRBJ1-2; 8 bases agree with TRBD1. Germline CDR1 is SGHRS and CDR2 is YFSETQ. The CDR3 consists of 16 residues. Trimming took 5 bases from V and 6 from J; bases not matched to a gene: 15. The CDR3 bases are TGCGCCAGCAGTCAGAACCTGGCAGGGGGCGTTGATGGCTACACCTTC. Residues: CASSQNLAGGVDGYTF.

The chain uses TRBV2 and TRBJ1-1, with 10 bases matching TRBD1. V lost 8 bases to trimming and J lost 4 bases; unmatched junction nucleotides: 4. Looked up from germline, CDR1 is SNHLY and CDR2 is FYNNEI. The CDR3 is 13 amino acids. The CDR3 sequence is CASGGQGPTEAFF. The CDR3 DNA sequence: TGTGCCAGCGGGGGACAGGGGCCCACTGAAGCTTTCTTT. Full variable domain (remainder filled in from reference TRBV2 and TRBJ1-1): EPEVTQTPSHQVTQMGQEVILRCVPISNHLYFYWYRQILGQKVEFLVSFYNNEISEKSEIFDDQFSVERPDGSNFTLKIRSTKLEDSAMYFCASGGQGPTEAFFGQGTRLTVV.

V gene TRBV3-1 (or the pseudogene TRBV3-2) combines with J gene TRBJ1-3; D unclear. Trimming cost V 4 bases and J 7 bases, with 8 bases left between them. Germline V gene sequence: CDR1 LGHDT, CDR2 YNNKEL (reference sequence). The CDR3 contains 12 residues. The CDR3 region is CASSREGNTIYF. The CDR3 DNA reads TGTGCCAGCAGCCGGGAGGGTAACACCATATATTTT.

The CDR3 region is CASSPVGRRGETQYF. CDR3 nucleotide sequence: TGTGCCAGCTCACCAGTTGGTCGGCGGGGAGAGACCCAGTACTTC. The V gene is TRBV18, the J gene TRBJ2-5; maybe TRBD2 (6 bases). Germline values: CDR1 KGHSH, CDR2 LQKENI. Trimming removed 2 bases from V and 4 bases from J, with 14 bases in between. The CDR3 loop spans 15 amino acids.

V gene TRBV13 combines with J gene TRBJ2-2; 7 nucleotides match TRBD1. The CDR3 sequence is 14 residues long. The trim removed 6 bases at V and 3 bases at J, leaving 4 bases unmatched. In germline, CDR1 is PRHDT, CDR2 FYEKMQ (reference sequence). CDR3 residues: CASRGDSDTGELFF. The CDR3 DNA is TGTGCCAGCAGGGGGGACAGCGACACCGGGGAGCTGTTTTTT.

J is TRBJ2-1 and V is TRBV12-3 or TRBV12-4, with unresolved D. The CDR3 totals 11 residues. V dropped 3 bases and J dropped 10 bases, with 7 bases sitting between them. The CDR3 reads CASSFRQEQFF. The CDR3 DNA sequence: TGTGCCAGCAGTTTCAGGCAGGAGCAGTTCTTC.

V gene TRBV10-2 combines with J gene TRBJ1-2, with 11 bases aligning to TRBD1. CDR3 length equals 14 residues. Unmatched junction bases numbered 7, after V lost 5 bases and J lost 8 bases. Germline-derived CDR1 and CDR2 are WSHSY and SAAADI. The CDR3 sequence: CASSWDRGIQGYTF. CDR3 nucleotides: TGCGCCAGCAGTTGGGACAGGGGGATTCAGGGCTACACCTTC.